This T cell receptor beta chain was obtained from a study of siplizumab effects on memory and regulatory T cells. Study-wide findings and caveats: Some alloreactive sequences were traceable to unstimulated CD4+ memory cells, and siplizumab significantly reduced them. Tregs proliferating in siplizumab cultures lacked confirmation of their suppressive function.

In the case of this clone: Its target is unknown.

Every sample had some 100,000 of its TCR templates assayed. Libraries were prepared by immunoSEQ multiplex PCR; TCRdb keeps only in-frame clonotypes and omits some of them. Altogether about 100,000 clones are present, around 90% being singletons, with the ten largest covering more than 10%. The CDR3 consists of 15 residues. Unmatched junction bases numbered 4, after V lost 4 bases and J lost 5 bases. The germline gives CDR1 SGHNT, CDR2 YENEEA. The TCR comes from a human donor in good health. V is TRBV11-3 and J is TRBJ2-1, with TRBD2 matching over 11 bases. The specimen was non-Treg CD4+ T cells sorted from blood. The CDR3: CASSSGTSGDNEQFF. DNA of the CDR3: TGTGCCAGCAGCTCCGGGACTAGCGGAGACAATGAGCAGTTCTTC. Looking up the rest from reference TRBV11-3 and TRBJ2-1 gives the full variable domain: EAGVVQSPRYKIIEKKQPVAFWCNPISGHNTLYWYLQNLGQGPELLIRYENEEAVDDSQLPKDRFSAERLKGVDSTLKIQPAELGDSAVYLCASSSGTSGDNEQFFGPGTRLTVL.